This paragraph covers one T cell receptor beta chain sequence. Its specificity is unknown. The sample comes from a study of OX40 agonist ivuxolimab in advanced cancers. Study context: A diagnosis of hepatocellular carcinoma, melanoma, renal cell or head and neck cancer was present in dose-escalation patients. Study-wide results and limits: CD4+ and CD8+ blood T cells expanded clonally by week 6 at 0.1 to 3.0 mg/kg.

The germline V gene encodes CDR1 SNHLY and CDR2 FYNNEI. The CDR3 extends over 11 amino acids. Trimming took 5 bases from V and 9 from J, leaving 8 bases between them. The assay was immunoSEQ multiplex PCR, and TCRdb's table has in-frame clones only and misses some. The sample lists roughly 71,000 clones, less than 85% occurring once. The chain employs TRBV2 and TRBJ2-1, with a tentative D call TRBD2 (6 bases). The sample was CD4+ or CD8+ T cells sorted from blood, taken in a trial of the OX40 agonist ivuxolimab. The receptor's source is an adult with an advanced solid tumor such as melanoma, head and neck, liver or kidney cancer. The CDR3 DNA reads as TGTGCCAGCAGTCGGGGGTCTGAGCAGTTCTTC. Its protein is CASSRGSEQFF.